This T cell receptor (beta chain) was retrieved from a study of T cell repertoires in cytomegalovirus infection. Study-wide findings and caveats: Of the TCR beta families, the public ones yielded a cumulative frequency that identified carriers of CMV plus the relevant HLA.

TCRdb used MiXCR to reprocess the reads, holding one entry per CDR3 protein. Among about 740,000 distinct CDR3 sequences listed, 35% to 45% were seen once. This clonotype was counted at least ten times. The antigen is undetermined. The origin of this receptor is a human donor in good health (CMV status not recorded). Some clones in this sample may be carry-over from other donors' samples. Sequenced input: PBMCs.

The DNA for the CDR3 is TGTGCCAGCAGCTTAGGGCGGGGGGCTGGCTCGCCCCAGCATTTT. It specifies CASSLGRGAGSPQHF. This sequence joins TRBV7-2 and TRBJ1-5; tentative D call: TRBD1 (6 bases). Trimming removed 1 base at V and 9 bases at J, with 16 bases between. Germline lookup yields CDR1 SGHTA and CDR2 FQGNSA. There are 15 residues in the CDR3.